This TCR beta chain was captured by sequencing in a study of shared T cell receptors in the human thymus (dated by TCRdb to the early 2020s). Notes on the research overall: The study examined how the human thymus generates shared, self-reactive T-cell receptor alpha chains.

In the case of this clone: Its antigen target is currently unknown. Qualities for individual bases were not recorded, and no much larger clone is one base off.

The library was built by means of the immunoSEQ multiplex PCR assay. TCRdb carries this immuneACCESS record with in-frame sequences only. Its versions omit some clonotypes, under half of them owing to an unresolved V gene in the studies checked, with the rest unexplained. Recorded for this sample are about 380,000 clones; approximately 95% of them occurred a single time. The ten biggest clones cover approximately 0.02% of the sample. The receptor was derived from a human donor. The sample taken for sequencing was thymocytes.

The nucleotide sequence is TGTGCCACCAGCACTACAGGGTGGGGAAACACCATATATTTT. It translates to CATSTTGWGNTIYF. This sequence uses TRBV15 and TRBJ1-3, and perhaps TRBD1 as D gene, on 6 matching bases. Between the V and J ends, shortened by 4 bases and 4 bases respectively, the junction contains 11 bases. The CDR3 numbers 14 residues from cysteine through phenylalanine. Just the 42-base CDR3 DNA is kept, in frame starting at base 1. The germline V gene (reference sequence) specifies LNHNV as CDR1 and YYDKDF as CDR2.